The rows below give T cell receptor beta chains drawn from one sample of a study of post-analysis software for immune sequencing data. TCRdb reprocessed the PCR reads with MiXCR, giving one entry per CDR3 protein. This sample yields hundreds of thousands of distinct CDR3 sequences, of which roughly 50% are seen a single time; about 4.5% belongs to the top ten. The sample consisted of blood. These receptors were taken from a girl aged 5-17 years with multiple sclerosis. The CDR3 runs from the conserved cysteine through the conserved F or W. A D gene is named only where the DNA matches it firmly. Some rows mark clone size as missing; the rest say once, few, many or name a class of expanded clone.

j_gene | d_gene | abundance | v_gene | CDR3aa | CDR3nt
TRBJ2-3 | . | . | TRBV6-4 | CASRLTTFTDTQYF | TGTGCCAGCAGGCTGACAACCTTCACAGATACGCAGTATTTT
TRBJ1-4 | TRBD1 | once | TRBV29-1 | CSVERWTGDNEANEKLFF | TGCAGCGTTGAAAGGTGGACAGGGGATAACGAAGCTAATGAAAAACTGTTTTTT
TRBJ1-1 | . | . | TRBV12-3/TRBV12-4 | CASMGVNTEAFF | TGTGCCAGCATGGGAGTGAACACTGAAGCTTTCTTT
TRBJ2-4 | . | . | TRBV6-5 | CASSYGYIQYF | TGTGCCAGCAGTTACGGGTACATTCAGTACTTC
TRBJ2-3 | TRBD2 | . | TRBV5-1 | CASGLGLARTDTQYF | TGCGCCAGCGGCCTTGGACTAGCGCGCACAGATACGCAGTATTTT
TRBJ1-1 | . | . | TRBV7-2 | CASSLAHFRVMNTEAFF | TGTGCCAGCAGCTTAGCGCATTTCCGCGTGATGAACACTGAAGCTTTCTTT
TRBJ1-2 | TRBD1 | . | TRBV5-1 | CASSLQGDGYTF | TGTGCCAGCAGTTTGCAGGGGGATGGCTACACCTTC
TRBJ2-4 | . | once | TRBV14 | CASSHSRERENIQYF | TGTGCCAGCAGCCATTCCAGGGAAAGGGAAAACATTCAGTACTTC
TRBJ2-1 | . | few | TRBV12-5 | CASGTRLLHNVDEQFF | TGTGCTAGTGGTACACGACTACTACACAATGTCGATGAGCAGTTCTTC
TRBJ2-3 | . | . | TRBV7-9 | CASGGGEGGDTQYF | TGTGCCAGCGGCGGCGGAGAAGGGGGAGATACGCAGTATTTT
TRBJ2-1 | TRBD2 | . | TRBV4-2 | CASSQFRGGAVEQFF | TGTGCCAGCAGCCAGTTCCGCGGGGGGGCGGTGGAGCAGTTCTTC
TRBJ2-3 | . | . | TRBV12-5 | CASGLGLRAERTDTQYF | TGTGCTAGTGGTTTGGGACTAAGAGCGGAACGTACAGATACGCAGTATTTT
TRBJ2-7 | . | . | TRBV20-1 | CSARALGTASYEQYF | TGCAGTGCTAGAGCCCTCGGGACCGCTTCCTACGAGCAGTACTTC
TRBJ2-7 | . | few | TRBV10-3 | CAISYIRGSYEQYF | TGTGCCATCAGTTATATACGGGGCTCCTACGAGCAGTACTTC
TRBJ2-5 | . | . | TRBV6-6 | CASRARAQETQYF | TGTGCCAGCAGAGCCCGGGCACAAGAGACCCAGTACTTC
TRBJ1-4 | TRBD1 | . | TRBV9 | CASSPRPGTVGDPFGEKLFF | TGTGCCAGCAGCCCTCGTCCCGGGACAGTTGGGGACCCCTTTGGGGAAAAACTGTTTTTT
TRBJ2-7 | . | . | TRBV20-1 | CSARDPQWYEQYF | TGCAGTGCTAGAGATCCACAGTGGTACGAGCAGTACTTC
TRBJ1-2 | . | few | TRBV6-2/TRBV6-3 | CASRGTTDRGGYTF | TGTGCCAGCAGAGGAACGACGGATCGGGGCGGCTACACCTTC
TRBJ1-2 | . | . | TRBV9 | CASSVGGRGRVYGYTF | TGTGCCAGCAGCGTAGGGGGACGGGGCAGGGTATATGGCTACACCTTC
TRBJ2-7 | TRBD1 | . | TRBV20-1 | CSAIDRAGSYEQYF | TGCAGTGCTATCGACAGGGCCGGGTCCTACGAGCAGTACTTC
TRBJ1-2 | TRBD1 | few | TRBV6-1 | CASSGRQGLGGYTF | TGTGCCAGCAGCGGACGACAGGGGCTCGGCGGCTACACCTTC
TRBJ2-5 | TRBD2 | . | TRBV5-4 | CASRPSPGTSGGKETQYF | TGTGCCAGCAGACCGAGTCCCGGGACTAGCGGGGGCAAAGAGACCCAGTACTTC
TRBJ1-5 | . | . | TRBV10-3 | CAIKGGRGVGQPQHF | TGTGCCATCAAAGGAGGGAGGGGGGTGGGTCAGCCCCAGCATTTT
TRBJ1-2 | . | once | TRBV7-9 | CASSSQAKTGYGYTF | TGTGCCAGCAGCTCCCAAGCAAAGACGGGCTATGGCTACACCTTC
TRBJ2-7 | . | few | TRBV10-3 | CAISEYYEQYF | TGTGCCATCAGTGAATATTACGAGCAGTACTTC
TRBJ2-5 | . | . | TRBV25-1 | CASSGPLAGQQYF | TGTGCCAGCAGTGGACCCTTGGCGGGCCAGCAGTACTTC
TRBJ2-4 | TRBD2 | . | TRBV4-1 | CASSQEPTSGGALDIQYF | TGCGCCAGCAGCCAAGAGCCGACTAGCGGGGGGGCTCTGGACATTCAGTACTTC
TRBJ2-1 | . | once | TRBV7-9 | CASSDRTAGYNEQFF | TGTGCCAGCAGCGACAGGACGGCGGGCTACAATGAGCAGTTCTTC
TRBJ2-1 | TRBD2 | few | TRBV20-1 | CSARELGGRAPNEQFF | TGCAGTGCTAGGGAGTTGGGCGGGAGGGCCCCCAATGAGCAGTTCTTC
TRBJ1-2 | . | . | TRBV5-5 | CASSRTDFYGYTF | TGTGCCAGCAGCCGGACAGACTTCTATGGCTACACCTTC
TRBJ2-3 | TRBD1 | . | TRBV15 | CATSGRGMADTQYF | TGTGCCACCAGCGGCAGGGGGATGGCAGATACGCAGTATTTT
TRBJ2-1 | TRBD2 | . | TRBV6-4 | CASSDGTSGYNEQFF | TGTGCCAGCAGTGACGGGACTAGCGGATACAATGAGCAGTTCTTC
TRBJ1-6 | . | . | TRBV20-1 | CSARDNPNNSPLHF | TGCAGTGCTCGGGACAACCCCAACAATTCACCCCTCCACTTT
TRBJ2-1 | TRBD2 | . | TRBV27 | CASSPRTSGSLIPFF | TGTGCCAGCAGTCCCAGGACTAGCGGGAGCCTGATTCCGTTCTTC
TRBJ2-7 | . | . | TRBV29-1 | CSVEEARYEQYF | TGCAGCGTTGAAGAAGCCCGCTACGAGCAGTACTTC
TRBJ2-3 | . | . | TRBV5-1 | CASSLTTTSTDTQYF | TGCGCCAGCAGCTTAACCACCACTAGCACAGATACGCAGTATTTT
TRBJ2-1 | . | . | TRBV5-1 | CASSYGFSEGEQFF | TGCGCCAGCAGCTACGGCTTTTCGGAGGGTGAGCAGTTCTTC
TRBJ2-7 | . | . | TRBV29-1 | CSVEGVRGNRRGSYEQYF | TGCAGCGTTGAAGGCGTCCGGGGAAATCGACGGGGGAGTTACGAGCAGTACTTC
TRBJ1-2 | . | few | TRBV12-3/TRBV12-4 | CASSLANRGYTF | TGTGCCAGCAGTTTAGCGAACAGGGGCTACACCTTC
TRBJ2-1 | TRBD1 | . | TRBV4-2 | CASSQPAGQGMIGNEQFF | TGTGCCAGCAGCCAACCTGCAGGACAGGGGATGATTGGGAATGAGCAGTTCTTC
TRBJ2-7 | . | . | TRBV3-1 | CASSTTPGRNEQYF | TGTGCCAGCAGCACCACGCCGGGGAGGAACGAGCAGTACTTC